The rows below give T cell receptor beta chains drawn from one sample of a study of metastatic and nonmetastatic thyroid tumors. TCRdb recomputed clones from the PCR reads via MiXCR. The sample carries fewer than 35,000 clones, 15% recorded once. The sequencing sample was made of blood. The origin of the receptors is a male donor with papillary thyroid cancer or a benign thyroid nodule (not recorded which). Some clones in this sample may be carry-over from other donors' samples. The CDR3 runs from the conserved cysteine through the conserved F or W. The order of the fields is J gene, V gene, clone size, D gene, CDR3 DNA, CDR3 protein. D genes are given only for firm matches. The size of a clone is reported for some rows only, either as once, few or many, or as a class for expanded clones.

TRBJ1-3,TRBV6-1,many,TRBD1,TGTGCCAGCAGCCCAGGGGGTAGTAGTGGAAACACCATATATTTT,CASSPGGSSGNTIYF
TRBJ2-5,TRBV5-1,.,TRBD1,TGCGCCAGCAGCTTTACAGGGGGCCAAGAGACCCAGTACTTC,CASSFTGGQETQYF
TRBJ1-2,TRBV10-3,few,TRBD1,TGTGCAATCAGTTGGGACAGGGACAACTATGGATACACCTTC,CAISWDRDNYGYTF
TRBJ2-2,TRBV3-1,.,TRBD2,TGTGCCAGCAGCCTCTACGGGACTAGCGGGGGAGGTCACACCAGGGAGCTGTTTTTT,CASSLYGTSGGGHTRELFF
TRBJ2-7,TRBV7-8,few,.,TGTGCCAACAGATCCGGGACTCTCCCAATTTACGAGCAGTACTTC,CANRSGTLPIYEQYF
TRBJ1-5,TRBV12-3/TRBV12-4,many,TRBD1,TGTGCCAGCAGTTTCTCCACCGCAGGGGGCGGTAAGGATCAGCCCCAGCATTTT,CASSFSTAGGGKDQPQHF
TRBJ1-2,TRBV12-3/TRBV12-4,medium-sized,.,TGTGCCAGCTCTCCCTGGGGGGGAGGCTACACCTTC,CASSPWGGGYTF
TRBJ2-1,TRBV27,many,.,TGTGCCAGCAGCCCAAGACAGGAGCCAAACAATGAGCAGTTCTTC,CASSPRQEPNNEQFF
TRBJ1-1,TRBV2,many,TRBD1,TGTGCCAGCAGGGGGATGACAGGGAGGGCTTTCTTT,CASRGMTGRAFF
TRBJ2-5,TRBV15,many,.,TGTGCCACCAGCAGCGGTGACACTGAAGAGACCCAGTACTTC,CATSSGDTEETQYF
TRBJ1-1,TRBV19,many,.,.,CASRNLAVEPTFEAFF
TRBJ2-1,TRBV6-5,.,.,TGTGCCAGCAGTTACTCACCGGCTAGCGCTGTCAATGAGCAGTTCTTC,CASSYSPASAVNEQFF
TRBJ1-6,TRBV5-1,many,.,TGCGCCAGCAGCCAGGGACGCTCCTATAATTCACCCCTCCACTTT,CASSQGRSYNSPLHF
TRBJ1-1,TRBV18,many,.,TGTGCCAGCTCAAAGGCAGCCACTGAAGCTTTCTTT,CASSKAATEAFF
TRBJ2-1,TRBV11-1,.,TRBD2,TGTGCCAGCAGCCTTGGGACTAGCGTGAGGTTCGATGAGCAGTTCTTC,CASSLGTSVRFDEQFF
TRBJ1-2,TRBV19,many,.,TGTGCCAGTAGTATATCCGACGGGTGGTATGGCTACACCTTC,CASSISDGWYGYTF
TRBJ1-1,TRBV6-1,.,.,TGTGCCAGCAGTGACTGGGAAGCTTTCTTT,CASSDWEAFF
TRBJ2-7,TRBV5-1,many,TRBD2,TGCGCCAGCAGCTTGGATCGCGGGAGCTTCCGGCTGTACTTC,CASSLDRGSFRLYF
TRBJ2-3,TRBV9,many,.,TGTGCCAGCAGCGTAGGTGGGACTCCGAACACAGATACGCAGTATTTT,CASSVGGTPNTDTQYF
TRBJ2-3,TRBV3-1,many,TRBD2,TGTGCCAGCAGCCAAGTTTTGGGAGGGCCGGCAGATACGCAGTATTTT,CASSQVLGGPADTQYF
TRBJ1-1,TRBV5-4,.,.,TGTGCCAGCAGCTATCCAGGGCCCACTGAAGCTTTCTTT,CASSYPGPTEAFF
TRBJ2-1,TRBV7-2,many,TRBD2,TGTGCCAGCAGCCTCGGGACTAGCCCCGCCAATGAGCAGTTCTTC,CASSLGTSPANEQFF
TRBJ2-3,TRBV5-5,many,.,TGTGCCAGCAGCTTGGACCCCGGGCATACGCAGTATTTT,CASSLDPGHTQYF
TRBJ2-1,TRBV4-1,many,.,TGCGCCAGCAGCCAAGATTCGACTAGGAGTATGTCTGAGCAGTTCTTC,CASSQDSTRSMSEQFF
TRBJ2-1,TRBV19,.,.,TGTGCCAGTAGTGTTTACAATGAGCAGTTCTTC,CASSVYNEQFF
TRBJ1-2,TRBV7-8,.,.,TGTGCCAGCAGCTTGTTATTTAGTGTCAATTTC,CASSLLFSVNF
TRBJ1-2,TRBV11-2,.,.,TGTGCCAGCAGCTTAAATACGGCGGTCGCGAACTATGGCTACACCTTC,CASSLNTAVANYGYTF
TRBJ2-1,TRBV20-1,many,.,TGCAGTGCTAGAGTACATGATTACAATGAGCAGTTCTTC,CSARVHDYNEQFF
TRBJ2-1,TRBV20-1,many,TRBD1,TGCAGTGCGCAAACAGGGGTGTCCTACAATGAGCAGTTCTTC,CSAQTGVSYNEQFF
TRBJ2-2,TRBV7-2,.,TRBD2,TGTGCCAGCAGAACTAGCGGGAGTACCACCGTGGAGCTGTTTTTT,CASRTSGSTTVELFF
TRBJ2-2,TRBV5-4,many,.,TGTGCCAGCAGCTTGTTGACCGCGAACACCGGGGAGCTGTTTTTT,CASSLLTANTGELFF
TRBJ1-1,TRBV6-1,many,.,TGTGCCAGCACCCCCCGGGGGAAGAACACTGAAGCTTTCTTT,CASTPRGKNTEAFF
TRBJ2-3,TRBV20-1,many,.,TGCAGTGCCAGAAAGCAAACAGATACGCAGTATTTT,CSARKQTDTQYF
TRBJ1-1,TRBV29-1,many,.,TGCAGCGGTGGACAGTTCGGGGACACTTTCTTT,CSGGQFGDTFF
TRBJ1-6,TRBV19,.,TRBD1,TGTGCCAGTAGCCTCTCGGGGACAGGGGTACGTAATTCACCCCTCCACTTT,CASSLSGTGVRNSPLHF
TRBJ1-3,TRBV4-1,many,.,TGCGCCAGCAGCCAAGGCCCCGGAAACACCATATATTTT,CASSQGPGNTIYF
TRBJ1-1,TRBV20-1,many,TRBD1,TGCAGTGCTCTCGGGACAGGGGGCTCAGGGAGGCGTGAAGCTTTCTTT,CSALGTGGSGRREAFF
TRBJ1-1,TRBV6-4,.,.,TGTGCCAGCAGTGTAAAAGGGAACACTGAACCGTTCTTT,CASSVKGNTEPFF
TRBJ1-5,TRBV28,few,.,TGTGCCAGCAGGGAGAATAGCAATCAGCCCCAGCATTTT,CASRENSNQPQHF
TRBJ1-2,TRBV19,many,TRBD1,TGTGCCAGTAGTATAGATCGGACAGGGGATGGCTACACCTTC,CASSIDRTGDGYTF
TRBJ2-7,TRBV11-2,.,.,TGTACCAGCAGCAGGGGACCTAGTTGGGTCGACCACGAGCAGTACTTC,CTSSRGPSWVDHEQYF
TRBJ2-2,TRBV30,.,.,TGTGCCTGGAGGCCAGGGAATGCCGGGGAGCTGTTTTTT,CAWRPGNAGELFF
TRBJ1-4,TRBV10-1,.,.,TGCGCCAGGGACCGGGGCAGAAATGAAAAACTGTTTTTT,CARDRGRNEKLFF
TRBJ2-1,TRBV20-1,.,TRBD2,TGCAGTGCTAGAGAAATAGGGTCTGGTCCTAGCGGTTACAATGAGCAGTTCTTC,CSAREIGSGPSGYNEQFF
TRBJ1-5,TRBV6-2/TRBV6-3,.,.,TGTGCCACCAGTCAAGGCGGGGGCCGTCAGCCCCAGCATTTT,CATSQGGGRQPQHF
TRBJ2-7,TRBV6-2/TRBV6-3,many,TRBD2,TGTGCCAGCTCTCATAGCGGGATTCTCTCCTACGAGCAGTACTTC,CASSHSGILSYEQYF
TRBJ2-5,TRBV9,many,.,TGTGCCAGCAGCGTGGAGGGGATAGAGACCCAGTACTTC,CASSVEGIETQYF
TRBJ2-3,TRBV5-4,many,TRBD1,TGTGCCAGCAGCCCGGGACAGGGATCAGATACGCAGTATTTT,CASSPGQGSDTQYF
TRBJ2-1,TRBV6-1,many,TRBD1,TGTGCCAGCCGGGCTCGGACAGGGGAGATCAATGAGCAGTTCTTC,CASRARTGEINEQFF